A selection of T cell receptor beta chains follows, all from one sample in a study of cytomegalovirus exposure and HLA in healthy donors. Profiling relied on immunoSEQ multiplex PCR, and the TCRdb table lists in-frame clones only, not all of them. Here the sample spans around 150,000 clones, roughly 90% being singletons. The sample taken for sequencing was PBMCs. These TCRs come from a man between 18 and 29 years old in good health and CMV-seropositive. Each CDR3 is given with its conserved first and last residue. Clone size is stated in some rows and not others, as once, few, many or a class when expanded.

clone_size,v_call,cdr3_aa
NA,TRBV9,CASSPSGTGRNEQFF
few,TRBV6-5,CATGTVGEQYF
NA,TRBV15,CATSRRLGLAGSDTQYF
NA,TRBV7-8,CASSLKAGVGEQYF
NA,TRBV5-8,CASYQTGTASDTQYF
NA,TRBV7-2,CASSYTGGPYNEQFF
NA,TRBV6-1,CASMSFEGDYGYTF
NA,TRBV5-1,CASSLGTASTGELFF
NA,TRBV30,CAWSRGQETQYF
once,TRBV27,CASSSPGTRRTDTQYF
NA,TRBV19,CASSTGSFYGYTF
NA,TRBV28,CASSNSLAGGTDTQYF
NA,TRBV9,CASSVAGVNTGELFF
NA,TRBV6-1,CASSEGLARYEQYF
few,TRBV27,CASSLSTGGPGELFF
NA,TRBV6-1,CASLLLGRNNEQFF
NA,TRBV19,CASTGVSYGYTF
NA,TRBV18,CASSPRHAGENNGYTF
NA,TRBV28,CASSPGQPSGNTIYF
NA,TRBV13,CASSFREGAASYEQYF
NA,TRBV28,CASSLNRVGDTEAFF
NA,TRBV27,CASSAGTGGYEQYF
NA,TRBV4-1,CASSQGTGPIGYTF
NA,TRBV9,CASSPGTSVNEQFF
few,TRBV19,CASRDGRVNEQFF
NA,TRBV28,CASGPSYEQYF
NA,TRBV28,CASSQYYNEQFF
NA,TRBV2,CASSYEQVGSQPQHF
NA,TRBV6-6,CASSSGTSGSGELFF
NA,TRBV19,CASSPVRVAASYEQYF
NA,TRBV7-9,CASSLKVGGDEQFF
NA,TRBV7-6,CASSLLGSPYNEQFF
once,TRBV7-9,CASSLLRAGLGPNEKLFF
once,TRBV7-2,CASSDGHGASGSYEQYF
NA,TRBV5-4,CASSPPGTSGIHEQFF